In its sample, the clone carrying this TCR beta chain was seen once. The antigen is undetermined. The germline V gene encodes CDR1 MNHEY and CDR2 SMNVEV (reference sequence). The CDR3 length is 15 residues. Deletions cut 3 bases from V and 0 bases from J, with 11 bases between. This record comes from a study of vaccination effects on CD4 cells after COVID-19. Study-wide results and limits: Researchers reported few convalescent patients and no early post-infection timepoints in the study.

Generated by immunoSEQ multiplex PCR, the TCRdb table keeps only in-frame clones and is missing some. This sample has more than 35,000 clones, with 65% to 70% found just once. Once cultured for approximately 10 days, the cells underwent separation to obtain CD4+ T cells. Sequences were derived from CD4+ T cells from PBMCs cultured without peptide, sampled before COVID-19 vaccination. The TCR was taken from a human donor who received a COVID-19 vaccine. This sequence joins TRBV27 and TRBJ1-2; no definite D call. In DNA form, the CDR3 reads TGTGCCAGCAGTTTCAGGTTAGAGACTAACTATGGCTACACCTTC. Its translation is CASSFRLETNYGYTF.